The T cell receptor (beta chain) under discussion was sequenced for a study of OX40 agonist ivuxolimab in advanced cancers. Study-level information: Partial responses were recorded for three patients, including one with hepatocellular carcinoma and two with cutaneous melanoma.

Study-wide findings and caveats: Clones of CD4+ and CD8+ blood T cells grew by week 6 at doses of 0.1 to 3.0 mg/kg. Partial responders receiving 0.1-3.0 mg/kg showed among the lowest clonal expansion.

Germline V gene lookup returns CDR1 MNHEY and CDR2 SVGAGI. The CDR3 consists of 10 residues. Trimming took 7 bases from V and 6 from J, leaving 6 bases between them. Clones were read by immunoSEQ multiplex PCR, and TCRdb kept only the in-frame ones, dropping some. The data show 65,000 to 85,000 clones, about 94% seen once. As to this clone: Antigen: not known.

This chain links TRBV6-5 with TRBJ1-1, with D hard to call. The sequence derives from an adult with an advanced solid tumor such as melanoma, head and neck, liver or kidney cancer. The specimen was CD4+ or CD8+ T cells sorted from blood, collected in a trial of the OX40 agonist ivuxolimab. This CDR3 reads CASKGPEAFF. CDR3 bases: TGTGCCAGCAAGGGTCCTGAAGCTTTCTTT.